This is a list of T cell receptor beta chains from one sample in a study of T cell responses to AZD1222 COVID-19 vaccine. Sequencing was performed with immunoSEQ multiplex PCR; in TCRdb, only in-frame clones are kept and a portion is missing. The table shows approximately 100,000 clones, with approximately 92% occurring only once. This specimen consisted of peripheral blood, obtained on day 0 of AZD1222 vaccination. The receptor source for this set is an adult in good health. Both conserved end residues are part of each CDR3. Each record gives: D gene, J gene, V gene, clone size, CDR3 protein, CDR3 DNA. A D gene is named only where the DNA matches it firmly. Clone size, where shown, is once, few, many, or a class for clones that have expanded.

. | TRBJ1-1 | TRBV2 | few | CASSVHRATNTEAFF | TGTGCCAGCAGTGTCCACAGGGCTACGAACACTGAAGCTTTCTTT
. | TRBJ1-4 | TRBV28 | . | CASSLQHTALFF | TGTGCCAGCAGTTTGCAACACACCGCGTTGTTTTTT
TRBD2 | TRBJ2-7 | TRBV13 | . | CASRLAGGSYEQYF | TGTGCCAGCAGGCTAGCGGGAGGATCTTACGAGCAGTACTTC
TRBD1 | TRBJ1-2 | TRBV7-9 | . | CASSTDRELDYGYTF | TGTGCCAGCAGCACCGACAGGGAATTAGACTATGGCTACACCTTC
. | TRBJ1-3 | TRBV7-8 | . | CASSYPGAGNTIYF | TGTGCCAGCAGCTACCCGGGGGCTGGAAACACCATATATTTT
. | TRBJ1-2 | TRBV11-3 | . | CASSLDRGSNYGYTF | TGTGCCAGCAGCTTAGACAGGGGCAGTAACTATGGCTACACCTTC
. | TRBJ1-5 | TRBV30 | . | CAWSISSNQPQHF | TGTGCCTGGAGTATTTCGAGCAATCAGCCCCAGCATTTT
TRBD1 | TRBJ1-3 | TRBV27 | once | CASWKKGARNTIYF | TGTGCCAGCTGGAAGAAGGGGGCTAGAAACACCATATATTTT
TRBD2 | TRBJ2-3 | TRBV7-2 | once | CASSMLAGEIDTQYF | TGTGCCAGCAGCATGCTAGCGGGAGAAATAGATACGCAGTATTTT
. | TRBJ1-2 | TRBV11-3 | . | CASSAPGYGYTF | TGTGCCAGCAGCGCGCCCGGATATGGCTACACCTTC
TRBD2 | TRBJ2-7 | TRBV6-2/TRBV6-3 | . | CASSYSAGVTYEQYF | TGTGCCAGCAGTTACTCGGCGGGAGTGACCTACGAGCAGTACTTC
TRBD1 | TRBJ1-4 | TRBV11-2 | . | CASSLGVGGSEKLFF | TGTGCCAGCAGCTTAGGTGTAGGGGGCAGTGAAAAACTGTTTTTT
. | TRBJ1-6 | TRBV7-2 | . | CASSSPGLGGNSPLHF | TGTGCCAGCAGCTCCCCTGGATTGGGGGGGAATTCACCCCTCCACTTT
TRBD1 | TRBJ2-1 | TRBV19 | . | CASSPRQGTYNEQFF | TGTGCCAGTAGTCCCCGACAGGGGACCTACAATGAGCAGTTCTTC
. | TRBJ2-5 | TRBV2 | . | CASSESEGQETQYF | TGTGCCAGCAGTGAAAGCGAGGGACAAGAGACCCAGTACTTC
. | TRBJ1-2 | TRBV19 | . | CASSLQGGSYGYTF | TGTGCCAGTAGTCTCCAGGGCGGGAGCTATGGCTACACCTTC
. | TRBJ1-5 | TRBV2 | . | CASTFYSNQPQHF | TGTGCCAGCACCTTTTATAGCAATCAGCCCCAGCATTTT
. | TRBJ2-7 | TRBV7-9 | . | CASSLVAYEQYF | TGTGCCAGCAGCCTAGTGGCATACGAGCAGTACTTC
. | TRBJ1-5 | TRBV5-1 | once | CASSLAIHLSNQPQHF | TGCGCCAGCAGCTTGGCCATACATCTTAGCAATCAGCCCCAGCATTTT
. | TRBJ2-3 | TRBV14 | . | CASSQARITQYF | TGTGCCAGCAGCCAAGCTCGAATTACGCAGTATTTT
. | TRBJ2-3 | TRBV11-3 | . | CASSLMAGPTDTQYF | TGTGCCAGCAGCTTAATGGCGGGACCTACAGATACGCAGTATTTT
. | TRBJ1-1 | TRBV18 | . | CASSPPEGNTEAFF | TGTGCCAGCTCACCACCGGAGGGGAACACTGAAGCTTTCTTT
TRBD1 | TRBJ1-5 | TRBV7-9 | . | CASSMDRGSQPQHF | TGTGCCAGCAGCATGGACAGGGGTAGTCAGCCCCAGCATTTT
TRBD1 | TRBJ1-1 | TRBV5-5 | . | CASSRTGTSTEAFF | TGTGCCAGCAGCAGGACAGGGACGAGCACTGAAGCTTTCTTT
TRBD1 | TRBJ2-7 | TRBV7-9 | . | CASSSGQGAQYF | TGTGCCAGCAGCTCTGGACAGGGGGCGCAGTACTTC
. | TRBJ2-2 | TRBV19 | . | CASSIDGANTGELFF | TGTGCCAGTAGTATAGACGGGGCGAACACCGGGGAGCTGTTTTTT
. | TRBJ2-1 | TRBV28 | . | CASSLGGGTDYNEQFF | TGTGCCAGCAGTCTGGGTGGCGGGACAGACTACAATGAGCAGTTCTTC
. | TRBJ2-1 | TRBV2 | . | CASSAGWNEQFF | TGTGCCAGCAGTGCCGGGTGGAATGAGCAGTTCTTC
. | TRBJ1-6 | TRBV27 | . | CASSLWPAANSPLHF | TGTGCCAGCAGTTTATGGCCGGCCGCGAATTCACCCCTCCACTTT
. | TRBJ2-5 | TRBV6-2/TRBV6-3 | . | CASSWGGDETQYF | TGTGCCAGCAGTTGGGGAGGCGACGAGACCCAGTACTTC
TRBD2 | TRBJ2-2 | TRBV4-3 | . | CASSQGLAGRNTGELFF | TGCGCCAGCAGCCAAGGGTTAGCGGGGCGGAACACCGGGGAGCTGTTTTTT
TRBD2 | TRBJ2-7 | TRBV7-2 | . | CASSSSGREHEQYF | TGTGCCAGCAGCTCCTCCGGGCGGGAGCACGAGCAGTACTTC
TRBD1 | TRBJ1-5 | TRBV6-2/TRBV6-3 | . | CASSYSIPGRGRGQPQHF | TGTGCCAGCAGTTACTCGATTCCGGGCAGGGGGCGAGGTCAGCCCCAGCATTTT
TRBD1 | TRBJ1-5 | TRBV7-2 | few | CASSSHRGQGNQPQHF | TGTGCCAGCAGCTCTCACAGGGGGCAAGGCAATCAGCCCCAGCATTTT
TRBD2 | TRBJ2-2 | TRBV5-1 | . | CASSLISGASAGELFF | TGCGCCAGCAGCCTTATTAGCGGGGCCTCTGCGGGGGAGCTGTTTTTT
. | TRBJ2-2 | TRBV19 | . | CASSIDQGSLLTGELFF | TGTGCCAGTAGTATAGATCAGGGTAGCTTACTCACCGGGGAGCTGTTTTTT
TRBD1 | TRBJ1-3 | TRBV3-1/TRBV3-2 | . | CASSPGTGFSGNTIYF | TGTGCCAGCAGCCCTGGGACAGGATTCTCTGGAAACACCATATATTTT
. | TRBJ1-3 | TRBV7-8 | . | CASSLEVGNTIYF | TGTGCCAGCAGCTTAGAAGTAGGAAACACCATATATTTT
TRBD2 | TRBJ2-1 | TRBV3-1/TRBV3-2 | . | CASSRSGSSYNEQFF | TGTGCCAGCAGCCGAAGCGGGAGCTCCTACAATGAGCAGTTCTTC
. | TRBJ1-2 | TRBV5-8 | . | CASSLEAAMDGYTF | TGTGCCAGCAGCTTGGAAGCTGCGATGGATGGCTACACCTTC
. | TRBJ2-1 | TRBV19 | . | CASSAQAGAYNEQFF | TGTGCCAGTAGTGCCCAAGCTGGGGCTTACAATGAGCAGTTCTTC
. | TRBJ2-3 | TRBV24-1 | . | CATSDGGADTQYF | TGTGCCACCAGTGATGGGGGCGCAGATACGCAGTATTTT